The text below deals with one T cell receptor (beta chain). From the roughly 120-subject validation cohort, which was separate from the roughly 670-subject first cohort, the donors were drawn. The sample originates from a study of cytomegalovirus exposure and HLA in healthy donors. For the study at large: The same platform as the 666 first-cohort repertoires was used for the 120 validation repertoires, a later analysis reported.

Germline assignment: CDR1 SGHTA and CDR2 FQGNSA. This CDR3 region has 15 residues. V lost 5 bases to trimming and J lost 4 bases; unmatched junction nucleotides: 4. Sequenced by immunoSEQ multiplex PCR; TCRdb stores in-frame clones only, minus some. The sample holds just over 20,000 clones, around 96% seen once. This clonotype was sampled from a man aged 30-40 years in good health and CMV-seropositive. The chain employs TRBV7-2 and TRBJ2-1, with 11 bases identical to TRBD2. The sequenced sample consisted of PBMCs. The CDR3 bases are TGTGCCAGCAGCATCGGGACTAGCGGATACAATGAGCAGTTCTTC. It yields the protein CASSIGTSGYNEQFF.